Sequencing of this T cell receptor (beta chain) was carried out in a study of blood T cell repertoires in COVID-19. From germline, CDR1 is MNHEY and CDR2 SMNVEV (reference sequence). V trimming: 3 bases; J trimming: 4 bases; junction bases outside the gene matches: 4. This CDR3 spans 14 amino acids. This table comes from immunoSEQ multiplex PCR, and its TCRdb copy is limited to in-frame clones, with some not included. The sample carries about 120,000 clones, less than 75% recorded once. The clonotype comes from a human donor with acute or convalescent COVID-19. The donor label of this sample is uncertain. The chain has TRBV27 and TRBJ1-2; 8 bases are shared with TRBD1. Specimen: peripheral blood. The CDR3 DNA is TGTGCCAGCAGTTTTGGACAGGGAAGCTATGGCTACACCTTC. This codes for CASSFGQGSYGYTF.